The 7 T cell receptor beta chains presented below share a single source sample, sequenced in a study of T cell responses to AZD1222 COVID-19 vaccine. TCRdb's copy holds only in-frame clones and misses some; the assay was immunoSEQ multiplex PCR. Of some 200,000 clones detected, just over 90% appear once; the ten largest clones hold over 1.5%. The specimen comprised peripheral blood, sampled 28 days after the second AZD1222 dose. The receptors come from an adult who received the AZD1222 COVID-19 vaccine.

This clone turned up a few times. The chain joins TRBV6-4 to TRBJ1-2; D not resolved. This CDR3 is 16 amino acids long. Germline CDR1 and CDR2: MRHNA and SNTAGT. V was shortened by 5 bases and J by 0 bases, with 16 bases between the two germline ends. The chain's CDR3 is CASSPYSEDPNYGYTF. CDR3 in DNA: TGTGCCAGCAGTCCCTACAGCGAGGACCCTAACTATGGCTACACCTTC.

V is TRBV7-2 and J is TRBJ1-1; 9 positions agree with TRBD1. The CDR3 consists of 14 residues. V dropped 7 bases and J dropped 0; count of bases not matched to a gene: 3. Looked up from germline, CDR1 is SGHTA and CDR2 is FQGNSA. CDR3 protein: CASKWTGVNTEAFF. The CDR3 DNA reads TGTGCCAGCAAATGGACAGGGGTGAACACTGAAGCTTTCTTT.

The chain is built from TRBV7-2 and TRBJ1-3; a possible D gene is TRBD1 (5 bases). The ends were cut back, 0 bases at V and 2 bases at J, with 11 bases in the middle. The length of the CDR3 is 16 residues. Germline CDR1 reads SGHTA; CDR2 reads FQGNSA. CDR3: CASSLAGDKTGNTIYF. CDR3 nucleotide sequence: TGTGCCAGCAGCTTAGCAGGGGATAAGACTGGAAACACCATATATTTT.

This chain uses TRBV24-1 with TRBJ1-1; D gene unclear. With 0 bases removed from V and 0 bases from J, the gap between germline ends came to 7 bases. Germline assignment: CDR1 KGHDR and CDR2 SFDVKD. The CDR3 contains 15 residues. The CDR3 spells CATSDLRRMNTEAFF. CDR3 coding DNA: TGTGCCACCAGTGATTTGCGCAGAATGAACACTGAAGCTTTCTTT.

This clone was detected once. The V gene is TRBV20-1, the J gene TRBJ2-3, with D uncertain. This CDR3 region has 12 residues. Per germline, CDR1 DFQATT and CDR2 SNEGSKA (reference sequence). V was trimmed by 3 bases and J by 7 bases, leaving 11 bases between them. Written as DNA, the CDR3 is TGCAGTGCTAGTCCACGGGTAAATACGCAGTATTTT. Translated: CSASPRVNTQYF.

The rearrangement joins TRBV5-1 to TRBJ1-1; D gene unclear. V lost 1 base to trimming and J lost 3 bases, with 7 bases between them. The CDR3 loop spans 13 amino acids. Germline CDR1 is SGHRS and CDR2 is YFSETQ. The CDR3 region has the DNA TGCGCCAGCAGCTTGACAACGGACACTGAAGCTTTCTTT. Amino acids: CASSLTTDTEAFF.

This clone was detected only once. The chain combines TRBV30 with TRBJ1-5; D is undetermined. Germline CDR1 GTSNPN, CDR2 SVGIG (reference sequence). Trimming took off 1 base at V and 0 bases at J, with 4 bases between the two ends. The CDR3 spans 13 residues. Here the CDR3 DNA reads TGTGCCTGGAGTGGGGGTAGCAATCAGCCCCAGCATTTT. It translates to CAWSGGSNQPQHF.